A selection of T cell receptor beta chains follows, all from one sample in a study of radiotherapy plus CTLA-4 blockade in lung cancer. TCRdb keeps only in-frame clones here, not all; method: immunoSEQ multiplex PCR. This table holds around 32,000 clones, 80% to 90% found once. The sample in question was peripheral blood, obtained from a patient treated with radiotherapy plus ipilimumab. The receptors come from a human donor with non-small cell lung cancer that progressed on radiotherapy plus ipilimumab. Each CDR3 is given with its conserved first and last residue. A D gene is named only where the DNA matches it firmly. Clone size is stated in some rows and not others, as once, few, many or a class when expanded.

CDR3nt,CDR3aa,v_gene,abundance,d_gene,j_gene
TGCGCCAGCAGCTTGGAAGGAGGCAATCAGCCCCAGCATTTT,CASSLEGGNQPQHF,TRBV5-1,-,-,TRBJ1-5
TGTGCCAGCAGCCCGGGACACCTCTCCTACAATGAGCAGTTCTTC,CASSPGHLSYNEQFF,TRBV7-3,-,-,TRBJ2-1
TGTGCCAGTAGTATTGGGGTCGGGAGCTCCTATAATTCACCCCTCCACTTT,CASSIGVGSSYNSPLHF,TRBV19,once,-,TRBJ1-6
TGTGCCAGCAGCTTGGTAGCGGCCCCCACAGATACGCAGTATTTT,CASSLVAAPTDTQYF,TRBV5-5,-,-,TRBJ2-3
TGTGCCAGCATAGGGGGTCAGCCCCAGCATTTT,CASIGGQPQHF,TRBV11-3,-,-,TRBJ1-5
TGTGCCAGTCAGGGGAGTGGTCAGCCCCAGCATTTT,CASQGSGQPQHF,TRBV27,-,-,TRBJ1-5
TGTGCCAGTAGTATCGTGCAGGGGCGAAACACCATATATTTT,CASSIVQGRNTIYF,TRBV19,-,-,TRBJ1-3
TGTGCCAGCAGCTTTTACCAGGGACAGGGGAATAATTCACCCCTCCACTTT,CASSFYQGQGNNSPLHF,TRBV7-8,once,TRBD1,TRBJ1-6
TGCGCCAGCAGCCAAGGGCCGACAGGCCTCTCTGGAAACACCATATATTTT,CASSQGPTGLSGNTIYF,TRBV4-1,few,-,TRBJ1-3
TGCGCCAGCAGCTTGTCTAGGACGGGAGTCTACGAGCAGTACTTC,CASSLSRTGVYEQYF,TRBV5-1,-,-,TRBJ2-7
TGTGCCAGCAGTTACCTAGAGCGTTACAATGAGCAGTTCTTC,CASSYLERYNEQFF,TRBV6-5,-,-,TRBJ2-1
TGTGCCAGCAGCTTAGCGACTAGCGGGACGGAGCTGTTTTTT,CASSLATSGTELFF,TRBV7-6,few,TRBD2,TRBJ2-2
TGTGCCAGCAGCCCGGGACAGGGGGCGGCCGATGAGCAGTTCTTC,CASSPGQGAADEQFF,TRBV4-2,few,TRBD1,TRBJ2-1
TGTGCCAGCAGTTTACAGGGGATGTACGAGCAGTACTTC,CASSLQGMYEQYF,TRBV27,-,-,TRBJ2-7
TGCGCCAGCAGCGTTGCCGGGACAGGGGGCGAGAAGACCCAGTACTTC,CASSVAGTGGEKTQYF,TRBV5-1,-,TRBD1,TRBJ2-5
TGCGCCAGCAGTGAGTCGACAGCGGGGGGGCCGTGGGAGACCCAGTACTTC,CASSESTAGGPWETQYF,TRBV10-2,-,TRBD2,TRBJ2-5
TGTGCCAGCAGCCCCCACCCAGACCAAGAGACCCAGTACTTC,CASSPHPDQETQYF,TRBV7-3,-,-,TRBJ2-5
TGTGCCAGCGTCGTCAGTGTCTATAATTCACCCCTCCACTTT,CASVVSVYNSPLHF,TRBV6-1,few,-,TRBJ1-6
TGTGCCAGCAGTTATATGGGGCCGGACGGCTACACCTTC,CASSYMGPDGYTF,TRBV6-6,few,-,TRBJ1-2
TGTGCCAGCAGTTATAACGGGGGGAACACCGGGGAGCTGTTTTTT,CASSYNGGNTGELFF,TRBV6-5,-,-,TRBJ2-2
TGCGCCAGCAGACGCCTCGGGGGGGTCACAGATACGCAGTATTTT,CASRRLGGVTDTQYF,TRBV10-2,-,TRBD2,TRBJ2-3
TGTGCCAGCAGCCCCGGACAATGGCCTGAAGCTTTCTTT,CASSPGQWPEAFF,TRBV13,-,-,TRBJ1-1
TGTGCCAGTAGTTCAGCCGGGACAGTAACTACTTACGAGCAGTACTTC,CASSSAGTVTTYEQYF,TRBV19,-,TRBD1,TRBJ2-7
TGTGCCAGTTCCCCGGGGGGGCAATTAACTAATGAAAAACTGTTTTTT,CASSPGGQLTNEKLFF,TRBV7-2,-,-,TRBJ1-4
TGTGCCAGCAGCTTTTCGGAGATCCAAGAGACCCAGTACTTC,CASSFSEIQETQYF,TRBV7-9,-,-,TRBJ2-5
TGTGCCATCAGTGATAGGGCAGGGATGACCTATGGCTACACCTTC,CAISDRAGMTYGYTF,TRBV10-3,-,-,TRBJ1-2
TGTGCCAGCAGCTACAGGGATCCCGGGGAGCTGTTTTTT,CASSYRDPGELFF,TRBV11-3,-,-,TRBJ2-2
TGTGCCAGCAGCTTAGCGGAACTAGCGGGGGCCAATGAGCAGTTCTTC,CASSLAELAGANEQFF,TRBV7-9,once,TRBD2,TRBJ2-1
TGTGCCAGCCAGCGTGGCGGGGGGGCGGGCAGCACAGATACGCAGTATTTT,CASQRGGGAGSTDTQYF,TRBV7-2,-,TRBD2,TRBJ2-3
TGTGCCAGCAGCCCGGTGCAAGACTATGGCTACACCTTC,CASSPVQDYGYTF,TRBV5-4,-,-,TRBJ1-2
TGTGCCATCAGTACAAAGAGCACAGATACGCAGTATTTT,CAISTKSTDTQYF,TRBV10-3,-,-,TRBJ2-3
TGTGCCAGCAGCGGGGGACAGGGGTCGGCCTACGAGCAGTACTTC,CASSGGQGSAYEQYF,TRBV7-2,-,TRBD1,TRBJ2-7
TGTGCCAGCAGCCGTGATATTCCGGGACAGGGGCAGTATTTT,CASSRDIPGQGQYF,TRBV7-3,-,TRBD1,TRBJ2-3
TGTGCCAGCTCACCACAGGGGGCGAACTCAGATACGCAGTATTTT,CASSPQGANSDTQYF,TRBV18,-,TRBD1,TRBJ2-3
TGTGCCAGCAGCCTTGGACAGGGGAGGGCCGGGGAGCTGTTTTTT,CASSLGQGRAGELFF,TRBV2,-,TRBD1,TRBJ2-2
TGCGCCAGCAGCTTGGTATCCTCTAACTATGGCTACACCTTC,CASSLVSSNYGYTF,TRBV5-1,-,-,TRBJ1-2
TGTGCCAGCAGTCAGGACAGGGCCTATGAGCAGTTCTTC,CASSQDRAYEQFF,TRBV6-4,-,TRBD1,TRBJ2-1
TGTGCCAGCAGCCCCGGGCTAGCCCCCGTGGGGGAGACCCAGTACTTC,CASSPGLAPVGETQYF,TRBV5-6,-,-,TRBJ2-5
TGTGCCAGCAGCTATGAAAACCGGGGGGGATATGGCTACACCTTC,CASSYENRGGYGYTF,TRBV5-4,-,-,TRBJ1-2
TGTGCCAGCACCACAGGGGATAGCAATCAGCCCCAGCATTTT,CASTTGDSNQPQHF,TRBV2,few,TRBD1,TRBJ1-5
TGCAGCGTTGCAGGGAATGGCTACACCTTC,CSVAGNGYTF,TRBV29-1,-,-,TRBJ1-2
TGTGCCAGTAGCGCTACAGTAGCCAAAAACATTCAGTACTTC,CASSATVAKNIQYF,TRBV19,once,-,TRBJ2-4